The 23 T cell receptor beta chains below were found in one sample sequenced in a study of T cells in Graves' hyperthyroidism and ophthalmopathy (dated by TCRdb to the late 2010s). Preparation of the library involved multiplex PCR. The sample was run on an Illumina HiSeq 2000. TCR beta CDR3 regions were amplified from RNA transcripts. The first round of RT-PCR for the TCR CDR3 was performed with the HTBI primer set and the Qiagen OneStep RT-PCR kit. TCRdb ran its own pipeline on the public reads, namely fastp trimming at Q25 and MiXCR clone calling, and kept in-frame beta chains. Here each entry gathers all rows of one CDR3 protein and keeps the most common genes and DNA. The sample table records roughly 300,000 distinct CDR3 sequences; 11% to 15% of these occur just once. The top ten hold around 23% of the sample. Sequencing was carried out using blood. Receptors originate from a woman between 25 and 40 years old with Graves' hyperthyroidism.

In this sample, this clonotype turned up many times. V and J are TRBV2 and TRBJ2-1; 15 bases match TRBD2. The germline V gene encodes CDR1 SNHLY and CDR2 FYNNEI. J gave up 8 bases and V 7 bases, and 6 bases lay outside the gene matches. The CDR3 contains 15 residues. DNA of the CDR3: TGTGCCAGCATTGGGACTAGCGGGAGGACGGATGAGCAGTTCTTC. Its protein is CASIGTSGRTDEQFF.

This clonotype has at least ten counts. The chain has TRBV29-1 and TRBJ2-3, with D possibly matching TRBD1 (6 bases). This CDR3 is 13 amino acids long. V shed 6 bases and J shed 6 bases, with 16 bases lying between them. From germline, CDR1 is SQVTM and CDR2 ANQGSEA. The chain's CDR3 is CSVDPAGVDTQYF. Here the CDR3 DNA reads TGCAGCGTCGACCCGGCAGGGGTTGATACGCAGTATTTT.

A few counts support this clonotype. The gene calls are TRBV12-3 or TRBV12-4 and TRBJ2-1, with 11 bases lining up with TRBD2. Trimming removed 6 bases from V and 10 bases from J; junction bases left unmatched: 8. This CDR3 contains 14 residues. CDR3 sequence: CASRGIAGGGEQFF. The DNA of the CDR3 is TGTGCCAGCAGGGGTATAGCGGGAGGGGGCGAGCAGTTCTTC.

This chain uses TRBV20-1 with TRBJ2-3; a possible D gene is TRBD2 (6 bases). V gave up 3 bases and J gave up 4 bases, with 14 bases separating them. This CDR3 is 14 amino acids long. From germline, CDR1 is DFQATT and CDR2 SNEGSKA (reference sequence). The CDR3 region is CSAREGGTADTQYF. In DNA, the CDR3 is TGCAGTGCTAGGGAGGGCGGGACGGCAGATACGCAGTATTTT.

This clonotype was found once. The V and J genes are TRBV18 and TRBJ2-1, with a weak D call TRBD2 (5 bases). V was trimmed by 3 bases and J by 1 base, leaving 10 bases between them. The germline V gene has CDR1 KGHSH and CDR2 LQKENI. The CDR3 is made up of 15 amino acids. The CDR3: CASSPIPGSYNEQFF. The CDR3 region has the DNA TGTGCCAGCTCACCGATTCCGGGATCCTACAATGAGCAGTTCTTC.

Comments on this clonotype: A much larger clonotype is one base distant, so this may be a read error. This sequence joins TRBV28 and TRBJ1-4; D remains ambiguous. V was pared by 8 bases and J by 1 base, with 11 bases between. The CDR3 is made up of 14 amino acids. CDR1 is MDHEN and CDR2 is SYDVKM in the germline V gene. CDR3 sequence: CASRKGGTNEKLFF. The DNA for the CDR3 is TGTGCCAGCCGGAAGGGAGGAACTAATGAAAAACTGTTTTTT.

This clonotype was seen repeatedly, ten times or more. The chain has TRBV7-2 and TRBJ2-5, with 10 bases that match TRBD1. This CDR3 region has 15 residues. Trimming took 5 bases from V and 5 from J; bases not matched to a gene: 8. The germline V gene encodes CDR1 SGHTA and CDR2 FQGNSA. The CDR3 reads CASSPRDRGSETQYF. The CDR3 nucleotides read TGTGCCAGCAGCCCAAGGGACAGGGGTTCGGAGACCCAGTACTTC. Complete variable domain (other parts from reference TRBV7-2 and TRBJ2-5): GAGVSQSPSNKVTEKGKDVELRCDPISGHTALYWYRQSLGQGLEFLIYFQGNSAPDKSGLPSDRFSAERTGGSVSTLTIQRTQQEDSAVYLCASSPRDRGSETQYFGPGTRLLVL.

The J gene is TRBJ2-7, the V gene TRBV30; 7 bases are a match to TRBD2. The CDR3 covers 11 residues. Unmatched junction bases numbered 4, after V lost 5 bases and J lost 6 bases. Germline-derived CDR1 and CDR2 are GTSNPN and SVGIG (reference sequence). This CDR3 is CAWGEGAEQYF. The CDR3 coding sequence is TGTGCCTGGGGGGAGGGCGCCGAGCAGTACTTC. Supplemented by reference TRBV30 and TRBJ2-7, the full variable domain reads SQTIHQWPATLVQPVGSPLSLECTVEGTSNPNLYWYRQAAGRGLQLLFYSVGIGQISSEVPQNLSASRPQDRQFILSSKKLLLSDSGFYLCAWGEGAEQYFGPGTRLTVT.

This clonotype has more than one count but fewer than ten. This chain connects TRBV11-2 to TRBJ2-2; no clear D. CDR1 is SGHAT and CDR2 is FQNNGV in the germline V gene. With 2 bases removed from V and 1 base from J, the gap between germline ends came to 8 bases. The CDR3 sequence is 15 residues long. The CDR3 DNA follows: TGTGCCAGCAGCTTATCGTCAGGGAACACCGGGGAGCTGTTTTTT. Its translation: CASSLSSGNTGELFF.

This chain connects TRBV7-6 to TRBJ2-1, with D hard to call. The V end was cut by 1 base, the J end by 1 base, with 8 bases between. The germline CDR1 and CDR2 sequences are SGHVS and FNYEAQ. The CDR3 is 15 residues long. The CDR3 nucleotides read TGTGCCAGCAGCTTAGTTAGTCTGTCCTACAATGAGCAGTTCTTC. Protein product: CASSLVSLSYNEQFF.

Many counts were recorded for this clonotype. The CDR3 nucleotides are TGCAGTGCTAGAGATGATCCGGGGACAAGCACCGGGGAGCTGTTTTTT. This sequence encodes CSARDDPGTSTGELFF. This chain uses TRBV20-1 with TRBJ2-2; weak D call: TRBD1 (6 bases). CDR1 and CDR2 (germline): DFQATT, SNEGSKA (reference sequence). CDR3 length: 16 amino acids. The V end lost 0 bases, the J end lost 4 bases, and 15 bases lay between the germline ends.

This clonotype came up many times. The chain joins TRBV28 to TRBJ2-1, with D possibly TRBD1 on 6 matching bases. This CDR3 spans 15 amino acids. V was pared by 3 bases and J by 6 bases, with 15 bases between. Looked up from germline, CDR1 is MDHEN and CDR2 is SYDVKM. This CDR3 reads CASSFPGAGANEQFF. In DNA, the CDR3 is TGTGCCAGCAGTTTCCCAGGGGCCGGGGCCAATGAGCAGTTCTTC.

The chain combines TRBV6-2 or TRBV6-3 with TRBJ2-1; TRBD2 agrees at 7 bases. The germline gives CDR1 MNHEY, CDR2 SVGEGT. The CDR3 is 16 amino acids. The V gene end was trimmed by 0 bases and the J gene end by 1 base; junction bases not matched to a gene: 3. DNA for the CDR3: TGTGCCAGCAGTTACTCTAGCGGGCGTTCCTACAATGAGCAGTTCTTC. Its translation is CASSYSSGRSYNEQFF.

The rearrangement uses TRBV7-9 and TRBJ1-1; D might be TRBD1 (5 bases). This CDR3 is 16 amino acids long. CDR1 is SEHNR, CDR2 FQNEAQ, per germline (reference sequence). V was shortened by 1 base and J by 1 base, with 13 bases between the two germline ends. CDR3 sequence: CASSLGGRGSNTEAFF. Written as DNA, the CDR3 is TGTGCCAGCAGCTTAGGGGGCCGGGGCTCGAACACTGAAGCTTTCTTT. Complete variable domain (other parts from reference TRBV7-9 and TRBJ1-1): DTGVSQNPRHKITKRGQNVTFRCDPISEHNRLYWYRQTLGQGPEFLTYFQNEAQLEKSRLLSDRFSAERPKGSFSTLEIQRTEQGDSAMYLCASSLGGRGSNTEAFFGQGTRLTVV.

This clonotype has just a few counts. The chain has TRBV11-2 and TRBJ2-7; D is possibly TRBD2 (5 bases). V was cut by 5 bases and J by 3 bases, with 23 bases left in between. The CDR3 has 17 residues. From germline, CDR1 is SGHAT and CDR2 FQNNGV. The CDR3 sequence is CASSHPLAEASSYEQYF. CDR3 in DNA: TGTGCCAGCAGCCACCCGCTTGCGGAGGCCTCAAGCTACGAGCAGTACTTC.

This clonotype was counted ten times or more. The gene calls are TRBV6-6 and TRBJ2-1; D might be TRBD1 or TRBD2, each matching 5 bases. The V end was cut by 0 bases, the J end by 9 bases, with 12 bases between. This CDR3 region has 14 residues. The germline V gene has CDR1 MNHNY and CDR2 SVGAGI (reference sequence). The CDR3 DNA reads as TGTGCCAGCAGTTACTCGAAGGGGACGGCTGAGCAGTTCTTC. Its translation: CASSYSKGTAEQFF.

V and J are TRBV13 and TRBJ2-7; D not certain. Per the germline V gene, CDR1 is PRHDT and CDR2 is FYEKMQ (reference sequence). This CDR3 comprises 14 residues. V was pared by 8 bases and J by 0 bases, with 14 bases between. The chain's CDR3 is CASQSKGSSYEQYF. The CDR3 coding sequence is TGTGCCAGCCAGTCAAAGGGAAGCTCCTACGAGCAGTACTTC.

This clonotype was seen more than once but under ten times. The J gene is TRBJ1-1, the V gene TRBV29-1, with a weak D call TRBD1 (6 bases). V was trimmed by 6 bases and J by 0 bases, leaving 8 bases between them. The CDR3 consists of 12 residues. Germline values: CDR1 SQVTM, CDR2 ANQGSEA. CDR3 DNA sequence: TGCAGCGTCGGGACAATGAACACTGAAGCTTTCTTT. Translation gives CSVGTMNTEAFF.

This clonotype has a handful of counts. The chain's CDR3 is CSVEFESGANVLTF. CDR3 DNA sequence: TGCAGCGTTGAATTTGAGTCTGGGGCCAACGTCCTGACTTTC. This chain uses TRBV29-1 with TRBJ2-6; D is ambiguous. This CDR3 has 14 amino acids. V gave up 2 bases and J gave up 1 base, with 6 bases separating them. Germline lookup yields CDR1 SQVTM and CDR2 ANQGSEA.

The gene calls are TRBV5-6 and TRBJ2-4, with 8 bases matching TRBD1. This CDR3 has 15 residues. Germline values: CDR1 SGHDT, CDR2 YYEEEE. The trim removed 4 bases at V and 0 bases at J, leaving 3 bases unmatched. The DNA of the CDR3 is TGTGCCAGCAGCCGGACAGGGCAAGCCAAAAACATTCAGTACTTC. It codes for CASSRTGQAKNIQYF.

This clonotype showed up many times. This chain's CDR3 is CASSFLQGADTGELFF. Written as DNA, the CDR3 is TGTGCCAGCAGTTTCCTACAGGGGGCCGACACCGGGGAGCTGTTTTTT. The rearrangement links TRBV28 to TRBJ2-2; TRBD1 agrees at 9 bases. The V and J ends lost 3 bases and 3 bases, in that order; junction bases with no gene match: 5. This CDR3 region has 16 residues. Germline values: CDR1 MDHEN, CDR2 SYDVKM. The entire variable domain, with the rest obtained from reference TRBV28 and TRBJ2-2, is as follows: DVKVTQSSRYLVKRTGEKVFLECVQDMDHENMFWYRQDPGLGLRLIYFSYDVKMKEKGDIPEGYSVSREKKERFSLILESASTNQTSMYLCASSFLQGADTGELFFGEGSRLTVL.

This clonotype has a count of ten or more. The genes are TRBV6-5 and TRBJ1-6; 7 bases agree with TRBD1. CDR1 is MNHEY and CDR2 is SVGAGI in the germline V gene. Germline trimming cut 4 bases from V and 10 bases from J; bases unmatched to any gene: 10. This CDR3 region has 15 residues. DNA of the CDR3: TGTGCCAGCAGTTTCCAGGGGGGTAGGAAATCACCCCTCCACTTT. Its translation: CASSFQGGRKSPLHF.

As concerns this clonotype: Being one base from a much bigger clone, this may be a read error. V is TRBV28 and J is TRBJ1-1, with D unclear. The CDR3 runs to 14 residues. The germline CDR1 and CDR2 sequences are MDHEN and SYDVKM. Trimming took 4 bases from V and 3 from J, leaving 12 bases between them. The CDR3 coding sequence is TGTGCCAGCAGTTATGGTTGGGGTGACACTGAAGCTTTCTTT. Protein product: CASSYGWGDTEAFF. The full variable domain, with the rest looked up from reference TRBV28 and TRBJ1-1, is DVKVTQSSRYLVKRTGEKVFLECVQDMDHENMFWYRQDPGLGLRLIYFSYDVKMKEKGDIPEGYSVSREKKERFSLILESASTNQTSMYLCASSYGWGDTEAFFGQGTRLTVV.